This T cell receptor (beta chain) stems from a study of beta chain features in type 1 diabetes. Findings of the study overall: When VDJ junctions were examined, type 1 diabetes patients showed fewer insertions and more deletions.

Expressed TCRB transcripts were sequenced because the isolated RNA had all been reverse transcribed beforehand. Sequenced by immunoSEQ multiplex PCR; TCRdb stores in-frame clones only, minus some. Of about 290,000 clones listed, 8% are singletons. This clone occurred a few times. Its antigen is as yet unknown. Trimming cost V 4 bases and J 6 bases; bases outside gene matches: 13. Germline CDR1 is SGHRS and CDR2 is YFSETQ. The CDR3 is made up of 17 amino acids. The sequencing input was central memory CD4+ T cells from blood. The rearrangement uses TRBV5-1 and TRBJ2-5; 12 bases are a match to TRBD2. This TCR was recovered from a woman aged 18-29 years in good health. CDR3 protein: CASSGTTSGSFGKTQYF. In DNA form, the CDR3 reads TGCGCCAGCAGCGGGACGACTAGCGGGAGCTTCGGAAAGACCCAGTACTTC.